The 18 T cell receptor beta chains listed next were all sequenced from one sample in a study of blood T cell repertoires in COVID-19 (dated by TCRdb to 2020 to 2022). The protocol used for the library was the immunoSEQ multiplex PCR assay. TCRdb holds this immuneACCESS table with in-frame rearrangements only. Some clones are missing; in checked studies, unresolved V genes explain under half, and the rest has no known cause. Within this sample are some 150,000 clones, with about 82% of them counted one time only. The ten largest clonotypes hold 8.2% of the sample. The sample consisted of peripheral blood. The receptors here all came from a woman aged 55-70 years with acute or convalescent COVID-19.

The chain recombines TRBV30 with TRBJ2-7; D may be TRBD1 (6 bases). This CDR3 is 16 amino acids long. V shed 5 bases and J shed 8 bases, with 28 bases lying between them. Per the germline V gene, CDR1 is GTSNPN and CDR2 is SVGIG (reference sequence). CDR3 in amino acids: CAWDYKGLQGRGQQYF. CDR3 bases: TGTGCCTGGGATTATAAGGGTTTACAGGGTAGGGGCCAGCAGTACTTC.

J is TRBJ2-3 and V is TRBV28; 7 bases are a match to TRBD1. With V trimmed by 4 bases and J by 4 bases, 11 bases remained unmatched. This CDR3 has 16 residues. The V gene's germline CDR1 is MDHEN and CDR2 SYDVKM. CDR3 nucleotide sequence: TGTGCCAGCAGTTCCCGGTGGCTAGGGGGCTCAGATACGCAGTATTTT. It specifies CASSSRWLGGSDTQYF.

This chain joins TRBV4-3 and TRBJ2-2; 7 positions agree with TRBD1. This CDR3 spans 16 amino acids. Germline assignment: CDR1 LGHNA and CDR2 YSLEER. The trim removed 0 bases at V and 4 bases at J, leaving 5 bases unmatched. The CDR3 coding sequence is TGCGCCAGCAGCCAAGATCCGACAGGGTTCACCGGGGAGCTGTTTTTT. This codes for CASSQDPTGFTGELFF.

The chain is built from TRBV2 and TRBJ1-4; 9 positions match TRBD1. After removal of 5 bases from V and 7 bases from J, the junction contained 2 bases not matched to a gene. Looked up from germline, CDR1 is SNHLY and CDR2 is FYNNEI. This CDR3 has 13 amino acids. The DNA for the CDR3 is TGTGCCAGCAGTTGGGACAGGGTTGAAAAACTGTTTTTT. Its translation is CASSWDRVEKLFF.

This clone appeared once. The rearrangement uses TRBV4-1 and TRBJ1-3; 7 bases match TRBD1. CDR1 MGHRA and CDR2 YSYEKL come from the germline V gene. Trimming removed 3 bases from V and 0 bases from J; junction bases left unmatched: 11. The CDR3 sequence is 18 residues long. The CDR3 nucleotides read TGCGCCAGCAGCCAGGCCCTGACAGGGATCAGCTCTGGAAACACCATATATTTT. Its translation: CASSQALTGISSGNTIYF.

The rearrangement links TRBV25-1 to TRBJ2-3; 8 bases agree with TRBD2. The V and J ends lost 4 bases and 1 base, in that order; junction bases with no gene match: 4. CDR1 and CDR2 (germline): MGHDK, SYGVNS. The CDR3 extends over 15 amino acids. DNA of the CDR3: TGTGCCAGCAGTGTACCCGGGGGGGGCACAGATACGCAGTATTTT. This translates into CASSVPGGGTDTQYF.

The gene calls are TRBV27 and TRBJ2-3; D possibly corresponds to TRBD1 (5 bases). Deletions cut 4 bases from V and 1 base from J, with 12 bases between. This CDR3 has 15 amino acids. Germline assignment: CDR1 MNHEY and CDR2 SMNVEV (reference sequence). CDR3 bases: TGTGCCAGCAGTTCCCGAGGCAGGGGCACAGATACGCAGTATTTT. This codes for CASSSRGRGTDTQYF.

The CDR3 is CASSLRQGVGANVLTF. CDR3 nucleotide sequence: TGTGCCAGCAGTTTACGGCAGGGGGTCGGGGCCAACGTCCTGACTTTC. J is TRBJ2-6 and V is TRBV28; TRBD1 agrees at 7 bases. V lost 2 bases and J lost 4; bases outside the gene matches: 5. CDR3 length equals 16 residues. Germline V gene sequence: CDR1 MDHEN, CDR2 SYDVKM.

The rearrangement joins TRBV19 to TRBJ2-1; TRBD2 aligns across 8 bases. CDR3 length: 14 residues. Per germline, CDR1 LNHDA and CDR2 SQIVND (reference sequence). Losses at the gene ends were 3 bases for V and 8 bases for J; bases not matched to a gene: 6. CDR3 sequence reads: CASSIFTGGDEQFF. CDR3 DNA: TGTGCCAGTAGTATTTTTACCGGGGGGGATGAGCAGTTCTTC.

CDR3 DNA sequence: TGTGCCAGTAGCGTTACCGGGACTAGCGGTTGGGAGACCCAGTACTTC. The encoded protein is CASSVTGTSGWETQYF. The chain links TRBV19 to TRBJ2-5; 11 positions match TRBD2. CDR1 LNHDA and CDR2 SQIVND come from the germline V gene (reference sequence). The CDR3 loop spans 16 amino acids. The junction had 11 bases not matched to a gene; V was cut back by 6 bases and J by 5 bases. Variable domain in full (rest from reference TRBV19 and TRBJ2-5): DGGITQSPKYLFRKEGQNVTLSCEQNLNHDAMYWYRQDPGQGLRLIYYSQIVNDFQKGDIAEGYSVSREKKESFPLTVTSAQKNPTAFYLCASSVTGTSGWETQYFGPGTRLLVL.

Turning to this clone: Because the CDR3's place on the DNA is in doubt, the DNA is left out and the CDR3 is given as listed by TCRdb. The gene calls are TRBV6-5 and TRBJ2-1; TRBD2 is the table's D call and was not checked against the DNA. Germline V lookup: CDR1 MNHEY, CDR2 SVGAGI. The CDR3 is made up of 15 amino acids, end residues included. This chain's CDR3 is CASSSSGLAPNEQFF.

The J gene is TRBJ1-1, the V gene TRBV5-1; D is unresolved. The CDR3 covers 14 residues. V lost 0 bases and J lost 0, with 6 bases in between. Germline V gene sequence: CDR1 SGHRS, CDR2 YFSETQ. The CDR3 region is CASSLDAVNTEAFF. CDR3 in DNA: TGCGCCAGCAGCTTGGATGCGGTGAACACTGAAGCTTTCTTT.

The chain joins TRBV11-3 to TRBJ1-2; a weak D match, TRBD1 (6 bases). The CDR3 spans 15 residues. Trimming cost V 1 base and J 4 bases, with 13 bases left between them. Germline V CDR1 and CDR2: SGHNT, YENEEA. CDR3: CASSLAGASFYGYTF. DNA of the CDR3: TGTGCCAGCAGCTTAGCAGGGGCCTCTTTCTATGGCTACACCTTC. The variable domain in full, completed from reference TRBV11-3 and TRBJ1-2, reads EAGVVQSPRYKIIEKKQPVAFWCNPISGHNTLYWYLQNLGQGPELLIRYENEEAVDDSQLPKDRFSAERLKGVDSTLKIQPAELGDSAVYLCASSLAGASFYGYTFGSGTRLTVV.

The chain combines TRBV28 with TRBJ2-7; the match to TRBD1 covers 7 bases. This CDR3 is built from 15 residues. Germline CDR1 MDHEN, CDR2 SYDVKM. V lost 5 bases to trimming and J lost 3 bases; unmatched junction nucleotides: 10. CDR3 region: CASSHRQGRGYEQYF. CDR3 in DNA: TGTGCCAGCAGTCACCGACAGGGTAGAGGCTACGAGCAGTACTTC.

This clone showed up just once. The genes are TRBV25-1 and TRBJ2-7; the match to TRBD2 covers 7 bases. Trimming at V came to 6 bases and at J to 1 base, leaving 12 bases not matched to a gene. This CDR3 has 16 residues. Germline V gene data show CDR1 as MGHDK and CDR2 as SYGVNS. The DNA of the CDR3 is TGTGCCAGCAGCGGATGGGGAGGGTCGTCGTCCTACGAGCAGTACTTC. The encoded protein is CASSGWGGSSSYEQYF.

The V and J genes are TRBV19 and TRBJ2-5, with 9 bases fitting TRBD2. The V segment lost 7 bases and the J segment 6 bases; nucleotides outside the gene matches: 6. The CDR3 runs 13 residues. Per the germline V gene, CDR1 is LNHDA and CDR2 is SQIVND (reference sequence). The CDR3 nucleotides read TGTGCCAGTATGAGCGGGGGGATGCAGACCCAGTACTTC. Its protein is CASMSGGMQTQYF.

The genes are TRBV10-2 and TRBJ1-1, with 8 bases lining up with TRBD1. The CDR3 contains 16 residues. Germline V lookup: CDR1 WSHSY, CDR2 SAAADI. V lost 2 bases and J lost 1; bases outside the gene matches: 6. The CDR3 region has the DNA TGCGCCAGCAGTGAGCCGCCCGGGACAGGGAACACTGAAGCTTTCTTT. Its protein is CASSEPPGTGNTEAFF.

The rearrangement links TRBV7-9 to TRBJ2-1; 10 bases align to TRBD2. The CDR3 runs to 17 residues. V lost 4 bases to trimming and J lost 7 bases; unmatched junction nucleotides: 13. Germline V gene sequence: CDR1 SEHNR, CDR2 FQNEAQ (reference sequence). CDR3 loop: CASSSYPSGGASNEQFF. The CDR3 nucleotides are TGTGCCAGCAGCTCGTACCCGAGCGGGGGGGCTTCGAATGAGCAGTTCTTC. The full variable domain, completed using reference TRBV7-9 and TRBJ2-1, is DTGVSQNPRHKITKRGQNVTFRCDPISEHNRLYWYRQTLGQGPEFLTYFQNEAQLEKSRLLSDRFSAERPKGSFSTLEIQRTEQGDSAMYLCASSSYPSGGASNEQFFGPGTRLTVL.